A single TCR beta chain is shown here with its context. V shed 2 bases, J shed 3 bases, and the junction held 9 bases outside the gene matches. The CDR3 is 17 residues long. The germline CDR1 and CDR2 sequences are SGHRS and YFSETQ. This entry is derived from a study of blood T cell repertoires in COVID-19. Study-level background: Spain, Italy and the United States supplied samples that represented acute and convalescent COVID-19.

The participants were between about 18 and 95 years old and came from under 25 US areas. Researchers sorted participants into cohorts using their self-reported clinical history. Authors' analysis steps: Counts of nucleated cells, estimated from reference gene primer amplification, were obtained. Assay: immunoSEQ multiplex PCR; the TCRdb copy retains only in-frame clones and omits some. V and J calls and clone size come straight from that table; D and trimming were deduced from the DNA. The sample consists of roughly 360,000 clones, approximately 87% of them appearing once. This chain links TRBV5-1 with TRBJ2-3; 10 positions agree with TRBD2. The source is a woman in her twenties or thirties with acute COVID-19. The material sequenced was PBMCs or T cells enriched from blood (not recorded which). The CDR3 bases are TGCGCCAGCAGCTTCCACCCCCCTAGCGGGGGAACAGATACGCAGTATTTT. Residues: CASSFHPPSGGTDTQYF.